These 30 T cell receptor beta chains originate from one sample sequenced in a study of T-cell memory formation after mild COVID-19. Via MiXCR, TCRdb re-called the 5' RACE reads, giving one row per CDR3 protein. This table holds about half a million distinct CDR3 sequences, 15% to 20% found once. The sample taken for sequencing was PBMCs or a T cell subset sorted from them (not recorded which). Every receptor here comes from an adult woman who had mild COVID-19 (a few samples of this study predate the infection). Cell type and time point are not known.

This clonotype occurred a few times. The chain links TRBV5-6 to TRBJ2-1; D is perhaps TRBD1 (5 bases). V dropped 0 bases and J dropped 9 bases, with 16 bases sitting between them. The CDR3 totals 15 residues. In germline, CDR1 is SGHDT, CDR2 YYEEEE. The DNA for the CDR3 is TGTGCCAGCAGCTTGGGGAAAGGGGATTTTGGTGAGCAGTTCTTC. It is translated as CASSLGKGDFGEQFF.

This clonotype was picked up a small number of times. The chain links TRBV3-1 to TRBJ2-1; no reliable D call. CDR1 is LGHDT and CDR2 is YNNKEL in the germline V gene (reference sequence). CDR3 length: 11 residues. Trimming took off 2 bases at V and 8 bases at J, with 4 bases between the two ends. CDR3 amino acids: CASSQFHEQFF. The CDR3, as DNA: TGTGCCAGCAGCCAATTCCATGAGCAGTTCTTC.

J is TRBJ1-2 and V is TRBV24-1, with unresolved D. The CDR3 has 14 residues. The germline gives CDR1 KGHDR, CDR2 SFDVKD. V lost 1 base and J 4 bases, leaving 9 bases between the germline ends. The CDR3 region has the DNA TGTGCCACCAGTGATTTCTCCGAGAGCTATGGCTACACCTTC. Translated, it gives CATSDFSESYGYTF.

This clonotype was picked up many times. The CDR3 coding sequence is TGCAGTGCTCCACACCCACAGGGGGCTCGCAATCAGCCCCAGCATTTT. This translates into CSAPHPQGARNQPQHF. The chain employs TRBV20-1 and TRBJ1-5; 9 nucleotides agree with TRBD1. The length of the CDR3 is 16 residues. The trim removed 5 bases at V and 2 bases at J, leaving 10 bases unmatched. Germline CDR1 DFQATT, CDR2 SNEGSKA (reference sequence).

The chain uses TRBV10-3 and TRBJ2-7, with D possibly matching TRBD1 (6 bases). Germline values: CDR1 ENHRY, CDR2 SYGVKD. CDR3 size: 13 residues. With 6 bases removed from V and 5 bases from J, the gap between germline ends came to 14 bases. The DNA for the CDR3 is TGTGCCATCAGAAATCGACAGGAGGACGAGCAGTACTTC. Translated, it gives CAIRNRQEDEQYF.

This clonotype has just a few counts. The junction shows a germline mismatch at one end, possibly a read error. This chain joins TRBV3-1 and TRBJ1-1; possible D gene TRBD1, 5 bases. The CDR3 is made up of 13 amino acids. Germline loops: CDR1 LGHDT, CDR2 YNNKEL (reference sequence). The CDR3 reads CASSQDGGNDLKF. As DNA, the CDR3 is TGTGCCAGCAGCCAAGATGGGGGGAATGACCTGAAGTTT.

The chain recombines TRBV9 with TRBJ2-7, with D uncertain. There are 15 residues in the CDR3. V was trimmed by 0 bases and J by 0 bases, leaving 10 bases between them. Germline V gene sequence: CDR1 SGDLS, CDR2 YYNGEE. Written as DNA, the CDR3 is TGTGCCAGCAGCGTAGAAGCCGGAACCTCCTACGAGCAGTACTTC. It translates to CASSVEAGTSYEQYF.

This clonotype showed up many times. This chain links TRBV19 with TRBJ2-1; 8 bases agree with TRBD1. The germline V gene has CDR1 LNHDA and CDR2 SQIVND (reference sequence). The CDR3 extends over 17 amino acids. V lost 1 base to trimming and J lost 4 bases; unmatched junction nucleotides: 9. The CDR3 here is CASSIVHRGKRYNEQFF. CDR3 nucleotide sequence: TGTGCCAGTAGTATAGTTCACAGGGGGAAGAGGTACAATGAGCAGTTCTTC.

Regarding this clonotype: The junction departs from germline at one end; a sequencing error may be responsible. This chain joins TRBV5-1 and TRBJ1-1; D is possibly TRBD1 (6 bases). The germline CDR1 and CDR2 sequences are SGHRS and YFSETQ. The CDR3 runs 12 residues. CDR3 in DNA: TGCGCCATCAGCTTGGATACGGGGGCGGCTTTCTTT. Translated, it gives CAISLDTGAAFF.

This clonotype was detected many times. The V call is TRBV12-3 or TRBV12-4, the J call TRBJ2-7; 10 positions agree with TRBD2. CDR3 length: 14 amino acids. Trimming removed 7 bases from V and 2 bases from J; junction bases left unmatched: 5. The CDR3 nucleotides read TGTGCCAGCACCCTAGGGACTAGCGCCTACGAGCAGTACTTC. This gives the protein CASTLGTSAYEQYF.

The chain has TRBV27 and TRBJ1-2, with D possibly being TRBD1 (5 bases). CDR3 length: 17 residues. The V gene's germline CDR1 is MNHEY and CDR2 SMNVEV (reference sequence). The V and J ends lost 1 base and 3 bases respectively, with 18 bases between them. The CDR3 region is CASSLFGGIGVDYGYTF. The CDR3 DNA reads TGTGCCAGCAGTTTATTCGGGGGGATCGGTGTGGACTATGGCTACACCTTC.

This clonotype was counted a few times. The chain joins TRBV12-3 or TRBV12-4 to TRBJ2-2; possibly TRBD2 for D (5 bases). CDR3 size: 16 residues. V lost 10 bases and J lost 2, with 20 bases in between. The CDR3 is CAIPLVTNLNTGELFF. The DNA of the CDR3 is TGTGCCATCCCACTAGTGACAAATCTTAACACCGGGGAGCTGTTTTTT.

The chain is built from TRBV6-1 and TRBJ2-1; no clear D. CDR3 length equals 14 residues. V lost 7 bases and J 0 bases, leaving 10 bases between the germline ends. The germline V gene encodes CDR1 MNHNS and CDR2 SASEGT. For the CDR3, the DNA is TGTGCCAGCAAAGGCTACCCCTCCTACAATGAGCAGTTCTTC. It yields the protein CASKGYPSYNEQFF.

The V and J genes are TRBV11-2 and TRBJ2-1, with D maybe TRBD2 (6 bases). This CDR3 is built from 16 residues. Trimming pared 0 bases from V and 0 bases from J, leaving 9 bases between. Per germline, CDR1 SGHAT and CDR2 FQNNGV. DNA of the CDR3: TGTGCCAGCAGCTTAGAGGACTACATCTCCTACAATGAGCAGTTCTTC. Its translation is CASSLEDYISYNEQFF. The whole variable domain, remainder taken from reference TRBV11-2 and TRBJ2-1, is EAGVAQSPRYKIIEKRQSVAFWCNPISGHATLYWYQQILGQGPKLLIQFQNNGVVDDSQLPKDRFSAERLKGVDSTLKIQPAKLEDSAVYLCASSLEDYISYNEQFFGPGTRLTVL.

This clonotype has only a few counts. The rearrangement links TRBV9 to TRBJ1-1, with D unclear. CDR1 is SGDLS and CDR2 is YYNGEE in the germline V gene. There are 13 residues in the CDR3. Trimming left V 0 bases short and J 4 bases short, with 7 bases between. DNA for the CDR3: TGTGCCAGCAGCGTAGCCCCGGCCACTGAAGCTTTCTTT. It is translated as CASSVAPATEAFF.

CDR3 DNA sequence: TGTGCCAGCTCACAGGAGATACTCCAGGGGTATGCTGAAGCTTTCTTT. Translated, it gives CASSQEILQGYAEAFF. The chain carries TRBV18 and TRBJ1-1; D possibly corresponds to TRBD1 (6 bases). Germline CDR1 is KGHSH and CDR2 is LQKENI. V lost 4 bases, J lost 6 bases, and 21 bases lay in between. The CDR3 sequence is 16 residues long.

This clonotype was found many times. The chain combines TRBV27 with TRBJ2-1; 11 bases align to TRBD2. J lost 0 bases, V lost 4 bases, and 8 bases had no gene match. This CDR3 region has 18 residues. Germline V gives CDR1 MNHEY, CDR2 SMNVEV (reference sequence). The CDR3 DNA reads TGTGCCAGCAGTTCGCTCGGGACTAGCGGAAGCTCCTACAATGAGCAGTTCTTC. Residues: CASSSLGTSGSSYNEQFF.

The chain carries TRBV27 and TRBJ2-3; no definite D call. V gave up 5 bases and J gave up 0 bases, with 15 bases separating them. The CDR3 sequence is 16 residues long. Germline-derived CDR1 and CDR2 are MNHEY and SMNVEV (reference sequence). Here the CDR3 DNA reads TGTGCCAGCAGTCCTGACACCGCCTCTAGCACAGATACGCAGTATTTT. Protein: CASSPDTASSTDTQYF.

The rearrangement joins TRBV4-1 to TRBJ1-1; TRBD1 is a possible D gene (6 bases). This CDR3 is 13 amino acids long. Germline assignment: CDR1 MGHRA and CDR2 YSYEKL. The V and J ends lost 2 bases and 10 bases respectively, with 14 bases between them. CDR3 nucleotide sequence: TGCGCCAGCAGCCAACTAAGACAGGCGGGAGCTTTCTTT. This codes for CASSQLRQAGAFF.

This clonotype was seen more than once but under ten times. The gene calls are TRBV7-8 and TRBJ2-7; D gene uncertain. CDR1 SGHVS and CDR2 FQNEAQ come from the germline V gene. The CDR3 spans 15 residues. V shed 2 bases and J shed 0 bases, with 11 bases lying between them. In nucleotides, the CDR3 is TGTGCCAGCAGCTTAATGGTGGCTAGCTCCTACGAGCAGTACTTC. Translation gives CASSLMVASSYEQYF.

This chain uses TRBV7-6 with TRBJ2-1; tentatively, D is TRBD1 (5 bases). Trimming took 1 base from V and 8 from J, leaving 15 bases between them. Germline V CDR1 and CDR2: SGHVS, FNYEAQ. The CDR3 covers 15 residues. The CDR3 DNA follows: TGTGCCAGCAGCTTAGAGGCGACCCCCAGGGATGAGCAGTTCTTC. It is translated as CASSLEATPRDEQFF.

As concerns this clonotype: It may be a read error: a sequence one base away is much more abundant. CDR3 DNA: TGTGTCAGCAGTTACTCACCGGTCGCTAACGGGCCGCCCCAGCATTTT. It is translated as CVSSYSPVANGPPQHF. The chain carries TRBV6-5 and TRBJ1-5; no reliable D call. The length of the CDR3 is 16 residues. CDR1 is MNHEY, CDR2 SVGAGI, per germline.

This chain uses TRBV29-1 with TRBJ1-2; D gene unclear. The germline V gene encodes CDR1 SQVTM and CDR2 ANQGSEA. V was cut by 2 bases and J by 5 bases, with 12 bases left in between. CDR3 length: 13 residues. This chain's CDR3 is CSVEPPSNYGYTF. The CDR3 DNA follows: TGCAGCGTTGAACCCCCATCGAATTATGGCTACACCTTC.

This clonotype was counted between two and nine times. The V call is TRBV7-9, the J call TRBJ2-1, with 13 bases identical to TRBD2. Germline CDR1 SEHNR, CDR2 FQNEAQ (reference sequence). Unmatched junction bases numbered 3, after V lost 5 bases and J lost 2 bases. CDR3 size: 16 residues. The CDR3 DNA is TGTGCCAGCAGCCCGACTAGCGGGAGGACCTACAATGAGCAGTTCTTC. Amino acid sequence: CASSPTSGRTYNEQFF.

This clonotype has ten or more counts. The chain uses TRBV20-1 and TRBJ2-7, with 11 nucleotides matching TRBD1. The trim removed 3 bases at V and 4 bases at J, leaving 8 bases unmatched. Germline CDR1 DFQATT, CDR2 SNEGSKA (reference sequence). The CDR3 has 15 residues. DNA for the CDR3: TGCAGTGCTAGGGGACAGGGGGGCCAATCGTACGAGCAGTACTTC. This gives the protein CSARGQGGQSYEQYF.

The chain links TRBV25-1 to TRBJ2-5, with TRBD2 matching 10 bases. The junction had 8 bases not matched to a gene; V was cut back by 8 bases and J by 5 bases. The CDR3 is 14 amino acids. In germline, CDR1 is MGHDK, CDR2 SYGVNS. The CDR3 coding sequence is TGTGCCAGCGGGACTAGCGCTTTTAAGGAGACCCAGTACTTC. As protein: CASGTSAFKETQYF. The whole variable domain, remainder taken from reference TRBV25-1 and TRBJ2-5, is EADIYQTPRYLVIGTGKKITLECSQTMGHDKMYWYQQDPGMELHLIHYSYGVNSTEKGDLSSESTVSRIRTEHFPLTLESARPSHTSQYLCASGTSAFKETQYFGPGTRLLVL.

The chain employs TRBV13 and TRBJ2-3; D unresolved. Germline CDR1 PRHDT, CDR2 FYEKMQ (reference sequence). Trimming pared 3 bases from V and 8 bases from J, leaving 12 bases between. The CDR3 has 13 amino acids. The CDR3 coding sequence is TGTGCCAGCAGCTTGGGCGTGGGTGGTACGCAGTATTTT. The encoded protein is CASSLGVGGTQYF. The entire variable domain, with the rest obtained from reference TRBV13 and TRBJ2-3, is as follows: AAGVIQSPRHLIKEKRETATLKCYPIPRHDTVYWYQQGPGQDPQFLISFYEKMQSDKGSIPDRFSAQQFSDYHSELNMSSLELGDSALYFCASSLGVGGTQYFGPGTRLTVL.

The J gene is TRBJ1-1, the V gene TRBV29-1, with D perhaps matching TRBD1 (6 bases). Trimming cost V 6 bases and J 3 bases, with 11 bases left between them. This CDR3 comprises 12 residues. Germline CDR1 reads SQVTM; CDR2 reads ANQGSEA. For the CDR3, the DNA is TGCAGCGTCAGATCAGGGGACACTGAAGCTTTCTTT. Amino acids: CSVRSGDTEAFF.

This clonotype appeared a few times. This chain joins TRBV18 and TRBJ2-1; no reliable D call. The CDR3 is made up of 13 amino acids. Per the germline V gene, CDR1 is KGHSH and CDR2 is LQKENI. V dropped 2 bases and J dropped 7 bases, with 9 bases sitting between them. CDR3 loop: CASSPSISNEQFF. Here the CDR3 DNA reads TGTGCCAGCTCACCAAGTATTTCGAATGAGCAGTTCTTC.

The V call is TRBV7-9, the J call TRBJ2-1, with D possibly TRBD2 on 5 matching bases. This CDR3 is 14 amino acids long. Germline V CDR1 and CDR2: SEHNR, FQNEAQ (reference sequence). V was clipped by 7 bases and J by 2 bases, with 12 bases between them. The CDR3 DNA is TGTGCCAGCACCCTCGGGATCACCTACAATGAGCAGTTCTTC. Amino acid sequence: CASTLGITYNEQFF.